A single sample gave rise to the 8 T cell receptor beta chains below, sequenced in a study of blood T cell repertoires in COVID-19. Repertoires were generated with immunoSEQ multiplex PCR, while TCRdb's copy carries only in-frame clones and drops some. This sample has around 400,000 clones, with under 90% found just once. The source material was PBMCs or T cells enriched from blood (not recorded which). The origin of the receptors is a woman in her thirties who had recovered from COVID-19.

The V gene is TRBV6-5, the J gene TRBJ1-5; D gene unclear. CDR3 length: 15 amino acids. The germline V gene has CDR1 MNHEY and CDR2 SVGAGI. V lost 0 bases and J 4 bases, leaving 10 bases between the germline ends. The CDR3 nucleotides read TGTGCCAGCAGTTACTCGACGGGGAAAAATCAGCCCCAGCATTTT. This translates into CASSYSTGKNQPQHF.

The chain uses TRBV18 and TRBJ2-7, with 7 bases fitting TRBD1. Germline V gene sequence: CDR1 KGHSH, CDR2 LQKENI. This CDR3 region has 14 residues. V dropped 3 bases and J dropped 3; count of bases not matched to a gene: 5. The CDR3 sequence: CASSPGTVVYEQYF. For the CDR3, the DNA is TGTGCCAGCTCACCTGGGACAGTGGTCTACGAGCAGTACTTC.

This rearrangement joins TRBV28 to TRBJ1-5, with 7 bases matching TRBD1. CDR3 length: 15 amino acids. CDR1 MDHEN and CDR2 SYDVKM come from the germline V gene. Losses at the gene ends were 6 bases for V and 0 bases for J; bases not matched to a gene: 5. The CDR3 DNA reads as TGTGCCAGCAGAAAGGGGACAGTTAGCAATCAGCCCCAGCATTTT. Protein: CASRKGTVSNQPQHF.

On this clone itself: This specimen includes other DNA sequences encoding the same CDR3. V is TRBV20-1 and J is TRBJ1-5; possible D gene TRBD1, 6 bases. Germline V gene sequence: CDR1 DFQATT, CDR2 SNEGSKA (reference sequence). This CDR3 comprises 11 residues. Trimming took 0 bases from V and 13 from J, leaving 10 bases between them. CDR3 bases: TGCAGTGCTAGAGATTCACAGGGACAGCATTTT. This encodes CSARDSQGQHF.

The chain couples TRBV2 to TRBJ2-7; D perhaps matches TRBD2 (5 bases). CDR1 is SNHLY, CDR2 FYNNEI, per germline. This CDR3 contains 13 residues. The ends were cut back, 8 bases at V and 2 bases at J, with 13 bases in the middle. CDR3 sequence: CASERTAAYEQYF. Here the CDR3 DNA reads TGTGCCAGCGAGCGGACGGCAGCCTACGAGCAGTACTTC.

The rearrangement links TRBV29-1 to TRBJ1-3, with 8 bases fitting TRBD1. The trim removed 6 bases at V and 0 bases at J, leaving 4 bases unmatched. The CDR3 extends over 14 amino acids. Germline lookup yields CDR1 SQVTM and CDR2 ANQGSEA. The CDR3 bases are TGCAGCGTCCGGACAGGGAACTCTGGAAACACCATATATTTT. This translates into CSVRTGNSGNTIYF.

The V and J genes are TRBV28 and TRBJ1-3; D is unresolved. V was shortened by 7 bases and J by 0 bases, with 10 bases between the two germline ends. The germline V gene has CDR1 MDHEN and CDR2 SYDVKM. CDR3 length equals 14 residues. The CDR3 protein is CASTFDTSGNTIYF. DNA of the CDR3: TGTGCCAGCACCTTTGACACCTCTGGAAACACCATATATTTT.

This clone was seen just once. The CDR3 here is CASSSPGAPTNEKLFF. The CDR3, as DNA: TGTGCCAGCAGCTCACCAGGGGCCCCAACTAATGAAAAACTGTTTTTT. The genes are TRBV16 and TRBJ1-4; a weak D match, TRBD1 (6 bases). Looked up from germline, CDR1 is KGHSY and CDR2 is FQNENV. V was clipped by 5 bases and J by 0 bases, with 13 bases between them. There are 16 residues in the CDR3.